A single sample gave rise to the 25 T cell receptor beta chains below, sequenced in a study of T cells in tuberculosis listed by TCRdb under 2018. In light of the paper, this sample's time point label describes: new active TB diagnosis, blood taken before or within 7 days of starting treatment. Libraries were prepared through the immunoSEQ multiplex PCR assay. The immuneACCESS repertoire file appears here via TCRdb, limited to in-frame rearrangements. These files lack a portion of the clones; in checked studies, under half of the deficit traces to unresolved V genes, and the cause of the others is not known. This sample holds about 34,000 clones; approximately 94% were observed only once. Approximately 10% of the sample is held by the ten biggest clonotypes. Sample: PBMCs, taken at tuberculosis diagnosis. The receptor set was obtained from an adult with tuberculosis.

This clone showed up just once. The chain combines TRBV27 with TRBJ2-6, with TRBD2 as a possible D gene (5 bases). The V and J ends lost 2 bases and 2 bases respectively, with 13 bases between them. This CDR3 is 17 amino acids long. In germline, CDR1 is MNHEY, CDR2 SMNVEV (reference sequence). CDR3 sequence reads: CASSLRPRGTGANVLTF. CDR3 sequence (DNA): TGTGCCAGCAGTTTAAGGCCTCGGGGTACTGGGGCCAACGTCCTGACTTTC.

This clone was seen once. CDR3 coding DNA: TGTGCCAGCAGGCCGGGACTAGCGGGGAACACAGATACGCAGTATTTT. It encodes CASRPGLAGNTDTQYF. The chain uses TRBV27 and TRBJ2-3; TRBD2 aligns across 13 bases. The germline V gene has CDR1 MNHEY and CDR2 SMNVEV (reference sequence). This CDR3 contains 16 residues. V trimming: 6 bases; J trimming: 2 bases; junction bases outside the gene matches: 5.

The chain has TRBV19 and TRBJ1-5; 10 bases agree with TRBD1. This CDR3 spans 14 amino acids. Germline loops: CDR1 LNHDA, CDR2 SQIVND (reference sequence). The trim removed 6 bases at V and 5 bases at J, leaving 4 bases unmatched. The chain's CDR3 is CASRGGTGDQPQHF. The CDR3 nucleotides are TGTGCCAGTAGGGGGGGGACAGGGGATCAGCCCCAGCATTTT.

The chain has TRBV9 and TRBJ2-1; tentative D call: TRBD2 (5 bases). CDR3 length equals 14 residues. CDR1 and CDR2 from the germline V gene are SGDLS and YYNGEE. Trimming removed 0 bases at V and 7 bases at J, with 11 bases between. The CDR3 nucleotides are TGTGCCAGCAGCGTAGGCGATAGCGATAATGAGCAGTTCTTC. This gives the protein CASSVGDSDNEQFF.

The chain uses TRBV6-5 and TRBJ2-3, with D possibly TRBD1 on 7 matching bases. This CDR3 region has 15 residues. The germline V gene encodes CDR1 MNHEY and CDR2 SVGAGI. The V end was cut by 11 bases, the J end by 4 bases, with 22 bases between. CDR3 sequence reads: CAARGEDRRADTQYF. CDR3 DNA sequence: TGTGCCGCCCGCGGAGAGGACAGGAGGGCAGATACGCAGTATTTT.

The V call is TRBV5-6, the J call TRBJ1-5, with 8 nucleotides matching TRBD1. The CDR3 sequence is 16 residues long. V lost 2 bases to trimming and J lost 4 bases; unmatched junction nucleotides: 8. Per the germline V gene, CDR1 is SGHDT and CDR2 is YYEEEE. CDR3: CASSFKGTGPNQPQHF. In DNA, the CDR3 is TGTGCCAGCAGCTTTAAAGGGACAGGCCCAAATCAGCCCCAGCATTTT. Full variable domain (remainder filled in from reference TRBV5-6 and TRBJ1-5): DAGVTQSPTHLIKTRGQQVTLRCSPKSGHDTVSWYQQALGQGPQFIFQYYEEEERQRGNFPDRFSGHQFPNYSSELNVNALLLGDSALYLCASSFKGTGPNQPQHFGDGTRLSIL.

This chain connects TRBV4-1 to TRBJ2-7; D possibly corresponds to TRBD1 (6 bases). This CDR3 has 15 residues. V was pared by 0 bases and J by 2 bases, with 11 bases between. Looked up from germline, CDR1 is MGHRA and CDR2 is YSYEKL. The DNA of the CDR3 is TGCGCCAGCAGCCAAGAAGGAAGGGGGACCTACGAGCAGTACTTC. Amino acid sequence: CASSQEGRGTYEQYF.

The gene calls are TRBV10-3 and TRBJ2-1; D may be TRBD1 (5 bases). This CDR3 has 16 residues. Deletions cut 4 bases from V and 5 bases from J, with 18 bases between. Looked up from germline, CDR1 is ENHRY and CDR2 is SYGVKD. CDR3 loop: CAISGQGRSGNNEQFF. CDR3 nucleotides: TGTGCCATCAGTGGGCAGGGAAGGAGTGGGAACAATGAGCAGTTCTTC.

The CDR3 reads CASSTGTATRETQYF. The CDR3 region has the DNA TGTGCCAGCAGCACCGGGACAGCTACCCGGGAGACCCAGTACTTC. J is TRBJ2-5 and V is TRBV5-6, with 7 bases aligning to TRBD1. There are 15 residues in the CDR3. Germline V gene lookup returns CDR1 SGHDT and CDR2 YYEEEE. The ends lost 4 bases at V and 5 bases at J; junction bases unmatched: 11.

The sample holds one count of this clone. The rearrangement joins TRBV9 to TRBJ2-1; 7 bases agree with TRBD2. The CDR3 extends over 15 amino acids. V lost 4 bases, J lost 0 bases, and 4 bases stayed unmatched. Germline lookup yields CDR1 SGDLS and CDR2 YYNGEE. The DNA of the CDR3 is TGTGCCAGCAGCTCGGCTAGCGGCTCCTACAATGAGCAGTTCTTC. This gives the protein CASSSASGSYNEQFF.

V gene TRBV2 combines with J gene TRBJ2-3; TRBD2 matches 16 bases. Germline V CDR1 and CDR2: SNHLY, FYNNEI. Losses at the gene ends were 10 bases for V and 3 bases for J; bases not matched to a gene: 7. This CDR3 is built from 16 residues. CDR3 DNA sequence: TGTGCCACCGGGACTAGCGGGGGGGCTTGGACAGATACGCAGTATTTT. Protein product: CATGTSGGAWTDTQYF.

V usage is TRBV28 and J usage is TRBJ1-2; possible D gene TRBD1, 5 bases. The CDR3 is made up of 17 amino acids. Between the trimmed V and J ends, which lost 5 bases and 2 bases, there was a span of 21 bases. Per germline, CDR1 MDHEN and CDR2 SYDVKM. DNA for the CDR3: TGTGCCAGCAGTCATGGGCAGGGATTTAATGCCAACTATGGCTACACCTTC. Translating it yields CASSHGQGFNANYGYTF.

The J gene is TRBJ1-3, the V gene TRBV6-5; tentatively, D is TRBD1 (5 bases). Deletions cut 11 bases from V and 0 bases from J, with 11 bases between. The CDR3 is 13 residues long. CDR1 is MNHEY and CDR2 is SVGAGI in the germline V gene. CDR3 protein: CAVGTNSGNTIYF. The DNA for the CDR3 is TGTGCCGTCGGGACTAACTCTGGAAACACCATATATTTT.

In its sample, this clone was seen once. Additional DNA sequences in this sample encode the identical CDR3. The chain recombines TRBV27 with TRBJ2-7; TRBD1 is a possible D gene (6 bases). Germline values: CDR1 MNHEY, CDR2 SMNVEV (reference sequence). There are 13 residues in the CDR3. V lost 2 bases to trimming and J lost 1 base, with 6 bases between them. The CDR3 DNA follows: TGTGCCAGCAGTTTAGGACAGTCCTACGAGCAGTACTTC. Translated, it gives CASSLGQSYEQYF.

The chain is built from TRBV19 and TRBJ2-7; 11 bases match TRBD1. Germline V gene sequence: CDR1 LNHDA, CDR2 SQIVND (reference sequence). V lost 4 bases, J lost 6 bases, and 11 bases stayed unmatched. The CDR3 runs 16 residues. The CDR3 loop is CASSSGQGAGSGEQYF. For the CDR3, the DNA is TGTGCCAGTAGTAGCGGACAGGGGGCAGGATCCGGCGAGCAGTACTTC.

The V gene is TRBV25-1, the J gene TRBJ2-7, with TRBD1 as a possible D gene (6 bases). Germline CDR1 reads MGHDK; CDR2 reads SYGVNS. V lost 7 bases and J 2 bases, leaving 15 bases between the germline ends. There are 14 residues in the CDR3. The CDR3 bases are TGTGCCAGCACCTCCGGGACACCAGCCTACGAGCAGTACTTC. Translated, it gives CASTSGTPAYEQYF.

The chain has TRBV7-6 and TRBJ2-7; 8 bases agree with TRBD2. CDR1 and CDR2 from the germline V gene are SGHVS and FNYEAQ. The CDR3 has 13 residues. After removal of 2 bases from V and 3 bases from J, the junction contained 0 bases not matched to a gene. CDR3 bases: TGTGCCAGCAGCTTACTAGCGGGCTACGAGCAGTACTTC. Its translation is CASSLLAGYEQYF.

This clone has more than one count but fewer than ten. The V and J genes are TRBV4-1 and TRBJ1-2; the match to TRBD1 covers 11 bases. CDR1 MGHRA and CDR2 YSYEKL come from the germline V gene. The V and J ends lost 4 bases and 4 bases, in that order; junction bases with no gene match: 8. This CDR3 has 16 amino acids. The CDR3 sequence is CASSRGLGTGGYGYTF. The CDR3 bases are TGCGCCAGCAGCCGTGGTCTGGGGACAGGGGGCTATGGCTACACCTTC.

CDR3 DNA sequence: TGTGCCAGCAGTTCCGAGGGCTCGGGGGGAGGCTACACCTTC. As protein: CASSSEGSGGGYTF. The rearrangement links TRBV6-6 to TRBJ1-2, with D possibly matching TRBD1 (5 bases). CDR1 and CDR2 from the germline V gene are MNHNY and SVGAGI (reference sequence). This CDR3 has 14 residues. V was clipped by 4 bases and J by 8 bases, with 17 bases between them.

The chain recombines TRBV12-5 with TRBJ2-5; 9 nucleotides line up with TRBD2. Germline values: CDR1 LGHNT, CDR2 FRNRAP. This CDR3 comprises 18 residues. With 5 bases clipped from V and 2 bases from J, the junction kept 15 bases outside the gene matches. The DNA of the CDR3 is TGTGCTAGTGGTGCCCCAACCTTACCTAGCGGGGATCAAGAGACCCAGTACTTC. Translating gives CASGAPTLPSGDQETQYF.

The CDR3 DNA reads as TGTGCCAGCAGCGCCGAGGGCAGCCACTATCAGCCCCAGCATTTT. Translated, it gives CASSAEGSHYQPQHF. The chain carries TRBV2 and TRBJ1-5; D unresolved. CDR1 is SNHLY and CDR2 is FYNNEI in the germline V gene. CDR3 length: 15 amino acids. The germline V and J ends were trimmed by 6 bases and 5 bases, with 17 bases remaining between them.

J is TRBJ1-1 and V is TRBV10-1, with 7 nucleotides matching TRBD1. The CDR3 has 14 residues. From germline, CDR1 is WNHNN and CDR2 SYGVQD (reference sequence). V shed 6 bases and J 1 base; nucleotides not matched to a gene: 5. This CDR3 is CASSTGTENTEAFF. DNA of the CDR3: TGCGCCAGCAGCACCGGGACAGAGAACACTGAAGCTTTCTTT.

This chain's CDR3 is CATSRDFGQSNQPQHF. The CDR3 nucleotides are TGTGCCACCAGCAGAGATTTTGGACAAAGCAATCAGCCCCAGCATTTT. This chain uses TRBV15 with TRBJ1-5, with a possible D match to TRBD1 (5 bases). Trimming removed 0 bases at V and 1 base at J, with 10 bases between. The CDR3 is 16 residues long. In germline, CDR1 is LNHNV, CDR2 YYDKDF (reference sequence).

This chain uses TRBV2 with TRBJ1-2; a weak D match, TRBD1 (5 bases). This CDR3 contains 12 residues. The germline gives CDR1 SNHLY, CDR2 FYNNEI. Trimming took off 8 bases at V and 6 bases at J, with 13 bases between the two ends. The CDR3 DNA follows: TGTGCCAGCTCCCGCAGGGCGGATGGCTACACCTTC. This translates into CASSRRADGYTF.

This clone was seen once. V and J are TRBV7-3 and TRBJ2-1, with 9 bases matching TRBD1. CDR1 is SGHTA and CDR2 is FQGTGA in the germline V gene. The CDR3 consists of 13 residues. With 6 bases clipped from V and 5 bases from J, the junction kept 2 bases outside the gene matches. The CDR3 DNA reads as TGTGCCAGCAGGGGACAGGGCGACAATGAGCAGTTCTTC. This translates into CASRGQGDNEQFF.